The rows below give T cell receptor beta chains drawn from one sample of a study of identifying expanded T cells in peripheral blood. This table comes from immunoSEQ multiplex PCR, and its TCRdb copy is limited to in-frame clones, with some not included. The table shows 81,000 or so clones, with roughly 84% occurring only once. Sequencing input: blood. These receptors were collected from a person aged 18 to 75 in good health. CDR3s include the opening cysteine and the closing phenylalanine or tryptophan. The D gene is left open where the match is weak. Clone size is shown for a subset of rows, as once, few, many or a class of expanded clone.

>NA|TRBV6-4|NA|TRBJ2-3
TGTGCCAGCAGTGCCCTGGACAGCTCAGATACGCAGTATTTT
CASSALDSSDTQYF
>NA|TRBV7-9|NA|TRBJ2-1
TGTGCCAGCAGCCCCAGCGTAGGCAGGGCCTCCTACAATGAGCAGTTCTTC
CASSPSVGRASYNEQFF
>NA|TRBV5-4|few|TRBJ1-1
TGCGCCAGCAGCCAAGTGACGGGATACACTGAAGCTTTCTTT
CASSQVTGYTEAFF
>TRBD1|TRBV5-1|NA|TRBJ2-7
TGCGCCAGCAGCCAGACAGGGTTTGCCTACGAGCAGTACTTC
CASSQTGFAYEQYF
>NA|TRBV27|NA|TRBJ2-2
TGTGCCAGCAGTCTAAACGAAGGGATCACCGGGGAGCTGTTTTTT
CASSLNEGITGELFF
>TRBD2|TRBV7-2|NA|TRBJ2-2
TGTGCCAGCAGCTTTGCGGGAGGCCACACCGGGGAGCTGTTTTTT
CASSFAGGHTGELFF
>NA|TRBV19|NA|TRBJ2-3
TGTGCCAGTAGTATAACGGGGGACGGTGGGGCAGATACGCAGTATTTT
CASSITGDGGADTQYF
>NA|TRBV5-4|few|TRBJ1-2
TGTGCCAGCACCCCTTCCGAGGAAAACTATGGCTACACCTTC
CASTPSEENYGYTF
>NA|TRBV7-9|NA|TRBJ2-1
TGTGCCAGCAGCTTAGATGAGCAGTTCTTC
CASSLDEQFF
>NA|TRBV5-1|NA|TRBJ2-1
TGCGCCAGCAGCCCGGACAACCGCAATGAGCAGTTCTTC
CASSPDNRNEQFF
>NA|TRBV19|NA|TRBJ2-3
TGTGCCAGTAGGTGGACCGGCACAGATACGCAGTATTTT
CASRWTGTDTQYF
>NA|TRBV11-2|NA|TRBJ2-2
TGTGCCAGCAGCTCCGCTAGGGCCGGGGAGCTGTTTTTT
CASSSARAGELFF
>NA|TRBV9|NA|TRBJ2-2
TGTGCCAGCAGCGTCGCCACCAGGGCGATCGGGGAGCTGTTTTTT
CASSVATRAIGELFF
>TRBD2|TRBV13|NA|TRBJ2-3
TGTGCCAGCAGCTTAGCAATTAGCGGGAGCCTCCCTTCCGTCACAGATACGCAGTATTTT
CASSLAISGSLPSVTDTQYF
>NA|TRBV18|once|TRBJ2-4
TGTGCCAGCTCACCGTGGACACTAGCCAAAAACATTCAGTACTTC
CASSPWTLAKNIQYF
>NA|TRBV11-2|once|TRBJ2-2
TGTGCCAGCAGCTTAGTAGGGATCAGGGCCCCTCCCGGGGAGCTGTTTTTT
CASSLVGIRAPPGELFF
>NA|TRBV7-9|NA|TRBJ1-1
TGTGCCAGCAGCCCGGTTTCTCTTAACACTGAAGCTTTCTTT
CASSPVSLNTEAFF
>TRBD2|TRBV5-6|NA|TRBJ2-1
TGTGCCAGCAGCTGGGACTACTCCTCCTACAATGAGCAGTTCTTC
CASSWDYSSYNEQFF
>TRBD2|TRBV7-2|NA|TRBJ2-1
TGTGCCAGCAGCTTTAGCGGGGTGGGGTACAATGAGCAGTTCTTC
CASSFSGVGYNEQFF
>TRBD1|TRBV18|NA|TRBJ2-1
TGTGCCAGCTCACCGTCGGCGGGACAGGCCCTTTTGAATGAGCAGTTCTTC
CASSPSAGQALLNEQFF
>NA|TRBV5-1|NA|TRBJ2-7
TGCGCCAGCAGCTTGACAGGGAATATGATTAGCTACGAGCAGTACTTC
CASSLTGNMISYEQYF
>NA|TRBV27|NA|TRBJ2-7
TGTGCCAGCAGCCTAACTTACAAGCCCTACGAGCAGTACTTC
CASSLTYKPYEQYF